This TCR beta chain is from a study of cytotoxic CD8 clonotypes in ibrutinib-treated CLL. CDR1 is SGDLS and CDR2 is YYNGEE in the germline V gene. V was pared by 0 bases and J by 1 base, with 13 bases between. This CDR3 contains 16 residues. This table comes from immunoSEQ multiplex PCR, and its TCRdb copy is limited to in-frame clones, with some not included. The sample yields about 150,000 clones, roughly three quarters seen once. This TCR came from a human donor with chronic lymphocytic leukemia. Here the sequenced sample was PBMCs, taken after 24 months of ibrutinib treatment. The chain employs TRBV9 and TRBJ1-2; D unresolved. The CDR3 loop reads CASSVGVPALNYGYTF. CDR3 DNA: TGTGCCAGCAGCGTAGGGGTCCCGGCGCTTAACTATGGCTACACCTTC.